The 8 T cell receptor beta chains listed next were all sequenced from one sample in a study of beta chain features in type 1 diabetes. Study observations and caveats: Researchers report that Type 1 diabetes patients had moderately but significantly shorter TCRB CDR3s across all four CD4+ subsets.

Their cognate antigens are unknown. Expressed TCRB transcripts were sequenced because the entire RNA isolate underwent reverse transcription. Sequenced by immunoSEQ multiplex PCR; TCRdb stores in-frame clones only, minus some. The sample has about 160,000 clones; around 8.3% are singletons. The source material was central memory CD4+ T cells from blood. The receptors originated from a woman under 30 with type 1 diabetes.

The sample holds a few counts of this clone. The chain links TRBV9 to TRBJ1-1, with 8 bases aligning to TRBD1. Germline V lookup: CDR1 SGDLS, CDR2 YYNGEE. V shed 3 bases and J 4 bases; nucleotides not matched to a gene: 5. The length of the CDR3 is 14 residues. The CDR3 nucleotides are TGTGCCAGCAGCGAGGGACAGGTCAGCACTGAAGCTTTCTTT. This gives the protein CASSEGQVSTEAFF.

As concerns this clone: The junction departs from germline at one end; a sequencing error may be responsible. The chain couples TRBV7-2 to TRBJ2-3, with 10 bases fitting TRBD2. CDR3 size: 13 residues. Germline CDR1 and CDR2: SGHTA and FQGNSA. The DNA of the CDR3 is TGTGCCAGCAGCCTAGCGGGGGCCCTGACGCAGTATTTT. This codes for CASSLAGALTQYF. Based on the CDR3 plus reference TRBV7-2 and TRBJ2-3, the full variable domain is GAGVSQSPSNKVTEKGKDVELRCDPISGHTALYWYRQSLGQGLEFLIYFQGNSAPDKSGLPSDRFSAERTGGSVSTLTIQRTQQEDSAVYLCASSLAGALTQYFGPGTRLTVL.

This clone turned up a few times. The J gene is TRBJ1-6, the V gene TRBV11-2; D gene uncertain. The germline CDR1 and CDR2 sequences are SGHAT and FQNNGV. There are 13 residues in the CDR3. Between the trimmed V and J ends, which lost 5 bases and 7 bases, there was a span of 9 bases. In DNA, the CDR3 is TGTGCCAGCAGCCAACGAGGGAATTCACCCCTCCACTTT. Protein sequence: CASSQRGNSPLHF. Full variable domain (rest looked up from reference TRBV11-2 and TRBJ1-6): EAGVAQSPRYKIIEKRQSVAFWCNPISGHATLYWYQQILGQGPKLLIQFQNNGVVDDSQLPKDRFSAERLKGVDSTLKIQPAKLEDSAVYLCASSQRGNSPLHFGNGTRLTVT.

Comment on this clone: Distinct nucleotide sequences in the sample also encode this CDR3. The chain recombines TRBV7-9 with TRBJ2-7; TRBD2 agrees at 7 bases. Germline trimming cut 7 bases from V and 1 base from J; bases unmatched to any gene: 4. Germline V gene lookup returns CDR1 SEHNR and CDR2 FQNEAQ (reference sequence). This CDR3 has 13 amino acids. CDR3 DNA: TGTGCCAGCAACCCCGGGGGGTCCTACGAGCAGTACTTC. Translation gives CASNPGGSYEQYF.

The table lists this clone with a few counts. The genes are TRBV27 and TRBJ2-4; TRBD2 matches at 11 bases. J lost 2 bases, V lost 6 bases, and 6 bases had no gene match. The germline V gene has CDR1 MNHEY and CDR2 SMNVEV (reference sequence). CDR3 length: 16 residues. For the CDR3, the DNA is TGTGCCAGCAGCCCGACTAGCGGGATGCCCAAAAACATTCAGTACTTC. Its protein is CASSPTSGMPKNIQYF.

The J gene is TRBJ1-1, the V gene TRBV28; D gene unclear. V lost 1 base and J lost 1, with 10 bases in between. CDR1 MDHEN and CDR2 SYDVKM come from the germline V gene. This CDR3 comprises 15 residues. CDR3 bases: TGTGCCAGCAGTTTATCTGGCAGGTCGAACACTGAAGCTTTCTTT. Its translation is CASSLSGRSNTEAFF.

There are a few counts of this clone. This rearrangement joins TRBV11-3 to TRBJ2-5; D possibly corresponds to TRBD2 (6 bases). This CDR3 is built from 12 residues. Trimming removed 8 bases from V and 5 bases from J, with 12 bases in between. Germline CDR1 SGHNT, CDR2 YENEEA. DNA for the CDR3: TGTGCCAGCGGATTTGGAGGGGAGACCCAGTACTTC. This gives the protein CASGFGGETQYF.

This chain links TRBV7-2 with TRBJ2-5; D perhaps matches TRBD2 (7 bases). Trimming removed 1 base at V and 5 bases at J, with 17 bases between. Germline assignment: CDR1 SGHTA and CDR2 FQGNSA. The CDR3 is 16 amino acids. In DNA form, the CDR3 reads TGTGCCAGCAGCTTAGGGGTTGCGGGGGCTGGCGAGACCCAGTACTTC. It translates to CASSLGVAGAGETQYF.